This T cell receptor (beta chain) was sequenced for a study of blood T cell repertoires in COVID-19. About the study: T cells, B-cell-depleted T cells, or PBMCs supplied cDNA or gDNA.

The V gene end was trimmed by 5 bases and the J gene end by 0 bases; junction bases not matched to a gene: 6. The CDR3 loop spans 15 amino acids. The germline V gene encodes CDR1 SGHVS and CDR2 FQNEAQ. The recovered donors of Cohort 3 showed two negative PCRs, clearance, or symptom resolution. The protocol was immunoSEQ multiplex PCR, while the TCRdb copy is restricted to in-frame clones and leaves out a portion. The top ten hold 1.2% of the sample, which has 200,000 to 250,000 clones, 85% to 90% seen once. Sequencing input: PBMCs or T cells enriched from blood (not recorded which). The genes are TRBV7-8 and TRBJ1-2; 7 bases are shared with TRBD1. The source is a man aged 25-45 years who had recovered from COVID-19. CDR3 residues: CASSPRDRANYGYTF. For the CDR3, the DNA is TGTGCCAGCAGCCCTCGGGACAGAGCTAACTATGGCTACACCTTC.